Below, 29 T cell receptor beta chains from the same sample are listed, as sequenced in a study of blood T cells in healthy people across ages. Combining a sample-barcoded 5' primer with a J-beta primer mix, a second PCR ran for 7 to 11 cycles. TCRdb ran MiXCR on the 5' RACE reads and lists one entry per CDR3 protein. The sample includes 850,000 to 950,000 distinct CDR3 sequences, 29% seen only once; the top ten take 17%. Sequencing input: blood. The receptors derive from a woman of 80 years or more in good health.

For this clonotype: A read error may explain this, as a much larger clone is one base away. The V and J genes are TRBV7-9 and TRBJ1-2; perhaps TRBD1 as D (6 bases). The CDR3 has 15 amino acids. Looked up from germline, CDR1 is SEHNR and CDR2 is FQNEAQ (reference sequence). The CDR3 loop is CTSSFISSGDNGYTF. CDR3 DNA: TGTACCAGCAGCTTTATTTCGTCAGGGGATAATGGCTACACCTTC.

Concerning this clonotype itself: The junction differs from germline at one of its ends, possibly a read error. The rearrangement links TRBV3-1 to TRBJ2-2; a weak D match, TRBD2 (6 bases). The CDR3 is 15 residues long. The germline CDR1 and CDR2 sequences are LGHDT and YNNKEL (reference sequence). The CDR3 spells CASSPRLALPGERFF. The CDR3 DNA follows: TGTGCCAGCAGCCCACGATTGGCCTTGCCGGGGGAGCGGTTTTTT.

This sequence joins TRBV18 and TRBJ1-1; perhaps TRBD1 as D (6 bases). The CDR3 extends over 15 amino acids. Trimming took 3 bases from V and 4 from J, leaving 15 bases between them. The germline V gene encodes CDR1 KGHSH and CDR2 LQKENI. DNA for the CDR3: TGTGCCAGCTCACCTCAACAGGGCGGGGGCACTGAAGCTTTCTTT. Translated: CASSPQQGGGTEAFF.

There are many counts of this clonotype. The rearrangement links TRBV12-3 or TRBV12-4 to TRBJ1-2; a weak D match, TRBD1 (5 bases). CDR3 length: 13 residues. Trimming removed 3 bases from V and 5 bases from J, with 10 bases in between. The CDR3 sequence: CASSFGHRYGYTF. The CDR3, as DNA: TGTGCCAGCAGTTTTGGACACCGTTATGGCTACACCTTC.

This clonotype occurred a few times. V is TRBV5-1 and J is TRBJ1-1; a possible D gene is TRBD1 (6 bases). The CDR3 has 13 amino acids. Germline assignment: CDR1 SGHRS and CDR2 YFSETQ. The V end was cut by 6 bases, the J end by 0 bases, with 9 bases between. The CDR3 protein is CASNRELNTEAFF. As DNA, the CDR3 is TGCGCCAGCAACAGGGAACTGAACACTGAAGCTTTCTTT.

On this clonotype: This may stem from a read error, because a much larger clone lies one nucleotide away. V gene TRBV6-5 combines with J gene TRBJ2-3; D unclear. The germline gives CDR1 MNHEY, CDR2 SVGAGI. The length of the CDR3 is 15 residues. The CDR3 sequence is CTSSYYHKDTDTQYF. The DNA for the CDR3 is TGTACCAGCAGTTACTATCACAAAGACACAGATACGCAGTATTTT.

Note on this clonotype: A much bigger clone sits one base away, suggesting this may be a read error. The chain joins TRBV5-1 to TRBJ2-3; possible D gene TRBD2, 6 bases. Trimming took 7 bases from V and 1 from J, leaving 10 bases between them. The CDR3 spans 13 residues. Germline loops: CDR1 SGHRS, CDR2 YFSETQ. The CDR3 reads CASLEGGTDTQYF. Here the CDR3 DNA reads TGCGCCAGCTTGGAGGGAGGCACAGATACGCAGTATTTT.

This clonotype was observed many times. The J gene is TRBJ2-5, the V gene TRBV6-2 or TRBV6-3; TRBD1 matches 7 bases. This CDR3 contains 18 residues. J was trimmed by 6 bases and V by 0 bases; bases with no gene match: 16. Germline V gene data show CDR1 as MNHEY and CDR2 as SVGEGT. The CDR3, as DNA: TGTGCCAGCAGTTACTCTAGGTGGACAGGTGGTCAGGGGCAGACCCAGTACTTC. This encodes CASSYSRWTGGQGQTQYF.

The chain carries TRBV12-3 or TRBV12-4 and TRBJ2-2; the match to TRBD1 covers 8 bases. The CDR3 consists of 18 residues. The J segment lost 3 bases and the V segment lost 9 bases, leaving 18 bases of the junction unmatched. The CDR3 DNA is TGTGCCAGAGACAGACAGGGGTTAAAATTTCGGGACACCGGGGAGCTGTTTTTT. Its protein product is CARDRQGLKFRDTGELFF.

Ten or more counts support this clonotype. The chain is built from TRBV7-9 and TRBJ1-2; no definite D call. The germline CDR1 and CDR2 sequences are SEHNR and FQNEAQ (reference sequence). The CDR3 is made up of 12 amino acids. The V gene lost 1 base and the J gene lost 6 bases, with 6 bases spanning the gap. The CDR3 sequence: CASSLETHGYTF. The CDR3 coding sequence is TGTGCCAGCAGCTTAGAAACTCATGGCTACACCTTC.

This clonotype was found a few times. The V and J genes are TRBV5-1 and TRBJ1-4; a possible D gene is TRBD1 (5 bases). The germline CDR1 and CDR2 sequences are SGHRS and YFSETQ. The length of the CDR3 is 14 residues. V lost 2 bases to trimming and J lost 7 bases, with 12 bases between them. In nucleotides, the CDR3 is TGCGCCAGCAGCTTATGGGACCCGACTGAAAAACTGTTTTTT. Translating gives CASSLWDPTEKLFF.

The genes are TRBV6-2 or TRBV6-3 and TRBJ1-2, with D tentatively TRBD1 (6 bases). Germline lookup yields CDR1 MNHEY and CDR2 SVGEGT. Trimming took off 5 bases at V and 4 bases at J, with 17 bases between the two ends. This CDR3 spans 15 amino acids. CDR3 loop: CASSRPSGQSYGYTF. The CDR3 nucleotides are TGTGCCAGCAGTCGCCCCTCGGGACAAAGCTATGGCTACACCTTC.

There are many counts of this clonotype. The gene calls are TRBV11-2 and TRBJ2-3, with 10 bases identical to TRBD1. The CDR3 sequence is 16 residues long. Germline V gene lookup returns CDR1 SGHAT and CDR2 FQNNGV. V lost 5 bases to trimming and J lost 8 bases; unmatched junction nucleotides: 13. The CDR3 here is CASSPGQGGVWATQYF. CDR3 coding DNA: TGTGCCAGCAGCCCCGGACAGGGGGGGGTGTGGGCTACGCAGTATTTT.

This clonotype was seen once. The chain has TRBV7-2 and TRBJ2-7, with D possibly being TRBD2 (5 bases). Germline V lookup: CDR1 SGHTA, CDR2 FQGNSA. The CDR3 spans 13 residues. V gave up 8 bases and J gave up 1 base, with 12 bases separating them. The CDR3 loop reads CASRAVNSYEQYF. The CDR3 DNA follows: TGTGCCAGCCGAGCGGTTAATTCCTACGAGCAGTACTTC.

This clonotype appeared a few times. The chain employs TRBV2 and TRBJ2-3, with 11 bases lining up with TRBD2. Germline assignment: CDR1 SNHLY and CDR2 FYNNEI. V was pared by 1 base and J by 1 base, with 7 bases of the junction left unmatched. CDR3 length: 18 residues. DNA for the CDR3: TGTGCCAGCAGTGAAGGCAGACCTAGCGGGGGGCGCACAGATACGCAGTATTTT. Protein: CASSEGRPSGGRTDTQYF.

This clonotype was detected many times. The CDR3 sequence: CASSKQGQHEQYF. CDR3 nucleotides: TGTGCCAGCTCTAAACAGGGGCAGCACGAGCAGTACTTC. The rearrangement joins TRBV18 to TRBJ2-7; 7 bases map to TRBD1. Per the germline V gene, CDR1 is KGHSH and CDR2 is LQKENI. V lost 6 bases and J lost 5; bases outside the gene matches: 7. The CDR3 has 13 residues.

The chain is built from TRBV12-3 or TRBV12-4 and TRBJ2-7; 8 bases map to TRBD2. CDR3 length: 17 residues. Trimming at V came to 4 bases and at J to 0 bases, leaving 11 bases not matched to a gene. The CDR3 DNA follows: TGTGCCAGCAGTTCTCGGGGGGTAGCGGGGTACTCCTACGAGCAGTACTTC. Encoded protein: CASSSRGVAGYSYEQYF.

This clonotype has a count of ten or more. The genes are TRBV6-6 and TRBJ1-5; perhaps TRBD1 as D (6 bases). V was trimmed by 7 bases and J by 6 bases, leaving 19 bases between them. Germline V gene data show CDR1 as MNHNY and CDR2 as SVGAGI (reference sequence). CDR3 length: 15 amino acids. CDR3 sequence (DNA): TGTGCCAGCAATAACGGGGGGGCTCGGGGTCAGCCCCAGCATTTT. Translated, it gives CASNNGGARGQPQHF.

This clonotype has ten or more counts. The chain carries TRBV5-1 and TRBJ2-3; D tentatively fits TRBD1 or TRBD2 (5 bases each). Germline-derived CDR1 and CDR2 are SGHRS and YFSETQ. Trimming took 3 bases from V and 6 from J, leaving 17 bases between them. The CDR3 is made up of 15 amino acids. This CDR3 is CASSWDPGLLDTQYF. CDR3 sequence (DNA): TGCGCCAGCAGCTGGGACCCAGGTCTGTTGGATACGCAGTATTTT. The full variable domain, in which reference TRBV5-1 and TRBJ2-3 provide the parts outside the CDR3, is KAGVTQTPRYLIKTRGQQVTLSCSPISGHRSVSWYQQTPGQGLQFLFEYFSETQRNKGNFPGRFSGRQFSNSRSEMNVSTLELGDSALYLCASSWDPGLLDTQYFGPGTRLTVL.

This clonotype appeared many times. The chain is built from TRBV30 and TRBJ2-3; tentative D call: TRBD1 (6 bases). The length of the CDR3 is 17 residues. V dropped 0 bases and J dropped 4 bases, with 20 bases sitting between them. The V gene's germline CDR1 is GTSNPN and CDR2 SVGIG (reference sequence). Here the CDR3 DNA reads TGTGCCTGGAGTGTACGCAGGACAGCAAACTCCCCAGATACGCAGTATTTT. Amino acids: CAWSVRRTANSPDTQYF.

This clonotype was seen at least ten times. The V call is TRBV7-2, the J call TRBJ1-6, with D possibly matching TRBD1 (6 bases). Trimming stripped 5 bases from V and 11 bases from J, with 16 bases between. Looked up from germline, CDR1 is SGHTA and CDR2 is FQGNSA. The CDR3 sequence is 14 residues long. CDR3 sequence (DNA): TGTGCCAGCAGCCCTGGGACATCTTGGACACCCCTCCACTTT. Amino acids: CASSPGTSWTPLHF.

As regards this clonotype: The conserved phenylalanine or tryptophan is not found at the CDR3 terminus, so this likely reflects a read error. This sequence joins TRBV27 and TRBJ1-5; 8 bases are shared with TRBD1. This CDR3 contains 14 residues. The junction had 5 bases not matched to a gene; V was cut back by 5 bases and J by 5 bases. Germline V gene lookup returns CDR1 MNHEY and CDR2 SMNVEV (reference sequence). CDR3 in amino acids: CASSSYRGDQPQHC. CDR3 coding DNA: TGTGCCAGCAGTAGCTACAGGGGGGATCAGCCCCAGCATTGT.

This clonotype was counted at least ten times. The genes are TRBV5-6 and TRBJ2-5; TRBD1 matches 12 bases. After removal of 3 bases from V and 11 bases from J, the junction contained 11 bases not matched to a gene. CDR3 length: 15 amino acids. Germline CDR1 SGHDT, CDR2 YYEEEE. The CDR3 region has the DNA TGTGCCAGCAGCTACCGGGACAGGGGGCGAAATGAGCAGTACTTC. Protein product: CASSYRDRGRNEQYF. Together with reference TRBV5-6 and TRBJ2-5, the CDR3 gives the full variable domain: DAGVTQSPTHLIKTRGQQVTLRCSPKSGHDTVSWYQQALGQGPQFIFQYYEEEERQRGNFPDRFSGHQFPNYSSELNVNALLLGDSALYLCASSYRDRGRNEQYFGPGTRLLVL.

This clonotype was found many times. The rearrangement uses TRBV20-1 and TRBJ2-3; 7 nucleotides line up with TRBD1. The junction had 11 bases not matched to a gene; V was cut back by 7 bases and J by 4 bases. This CDR3 has 14 residues. The germline V gene has CDR1 DFQATT and CDR2 SNEGSKA (reference sequence). The CDR3 loop is CSVTPLDRADTQYF. For the CDR3, the DNA is TGCAGTGTTACTCCGCTTGACAGGGCAGATACGCAGTATTTT.

This clonotype was detected many times. The rearrangement links TRBV29-1 to TRBJ1-1, with a possible D match to TRBD1 (6 bases). Trimming took 3 bases from V and 2 from J, leaving 13 bases between them. The CDR3 is made up of 14 amino acids. Looked up from germline, CDR1 is SQVTM and CDR2 is ANQGSEA. The chain's CDR3 is CSVDDMGANTEAFF. CDR3 DNA sequence: TGCAGCGTTGATGATATGGGGGCAAACACTGAAGCTTTCTTT.

V and J are TRBV3-1 and TRBJ1-1; D uncertain. CDR1 LGHDT and CDR2 YNNKEL come from the germline V gene (reference sequence). With 1 base removed from V and 4 bases from J, the gap between germline ends came to 10 bases. The CDR3 extends over 14 amino acids. CDR3 in amino acids: CASSQGSVSTEAFF. CDR3 bases: TGTGCCAGCAGCCAAGGGTCAGTCAGCACTGAAGCTTTCTTT.

There are a few counts of this clonotype. The rearrangement joins TRBV2 to TRBJ1-1, with D perhaps TRBD1 (6 bases). In germline, CDR1 is SNHLY, CDR2 FYNNEI. The CDR3 is 14 residues long. V was cut by 7 bases and J by 4 bases, with 16 bases left in between. The CDR3 sequence is CASKEQGWSTEAFF. The DNA of the CDR3 is TGTGCCAGCAAGGAACAGGGTTGGAGCACTGAAGCTTTCTTT.

The chain has TRBV7-9 and TRBJ2-2; D gene unclear. CDR1 SEHNR and CDR2 FQNEAQ come from the germline V gene (reference sequence). The CDR3 contains 16 residues. V was clipped by 10 bases and J by 1 base, with 19 bases between them. This CDR3 reads CATPVMWGLNTGELFF. CDR3 nucleotides: TGTGCCACACCGGTAATGTGGGGATTGAACACCGGGGAGCTGTTTTTT.

With regard to this clonotype: This clone may be a read error of a much larger clone one base away. The chain is built from TRBV2 and TRBJ2-3, with 7 bases that match TRBD1. Germline values: CDR1 SNHLY, CDR2 FYNNEI. The CDR3 is 13 amino acids. Trimming took 10 bases from V and 3 from J; bases not matched to a gene: 7. CDR3 region: CANRTDRTDTQYF. The CDR3 DNA follows: TGTGCCAACAGGACGGACAGGACAGATACGCAGTATTTT.